This TCR beta chain came from a study of T cell repertoires in cytomegalovirus infection. Notes on this clonotype: What it binds is unknown.

The CDR3 covers 13 residues. CDR1 and CDR2 (germline): MNHEY, SMNVEV (reference sequence). Trimming cost V 7 bases and J 2 bases; bases outside gene matches: 4. A single record per CDR3 protein comes from TCRdb applying MiXCR to the reads. The data contain hundreds of thousands of distinct CDR3 sequences, approximately 30% of them singletons. The V and J genes are TRBV27 and TRBJ1-2; TRBD1 matches at 7 bases. This clonotype was sampled from a human donor in good health (CMV status not recorded). Some clones in this sample may be carry-over from other donors' samples. The specimen was cultured CD8+ T cells from PBMCs, collected from culture after CMV antigen stimulation. The chain's CDR3 is CASKPGQNYGYTF. The CDR3 DNA follows: TGTGCCAGCAAACCGGGACAGAACTATGGCTACACCTTC.